This T cell receptor (beta chain) emerged from a study of blood T cell repertoires in COVID-19. Sequenced by immunoSEQ multiplex PCR; TCRdb stores in-frame clones only, minus some. In the table there are more than 80,000 clones, around 82% of which are singletons. V was clipped by 8 bases and J by 0 bases; unmatched bases: 8. The CDR3 extends over 15 amino acids. Germline-derived CDR1 and CDR2 are LGHDT and YNNKEL (reference sequence). Seattle's cohort entered during active infection and was followed longitudinally. This clone occurred once. V usage is TRBV3-1 (or the pseudogene TRBV3-2) and J usage is TRBJ2-5; 8 bases align to TRBD2. Sequenced input: peripheral blood. The TCR sequence derives from an elderly woman with COVID-19, enrolled during active disease. This CDR3 is CASCLLAAYQETQYF. The CDR3 DNA reads TGTGCCAGCTGTTTACTAGCGGCGTACCAAGAGACCCAGTACTTC.